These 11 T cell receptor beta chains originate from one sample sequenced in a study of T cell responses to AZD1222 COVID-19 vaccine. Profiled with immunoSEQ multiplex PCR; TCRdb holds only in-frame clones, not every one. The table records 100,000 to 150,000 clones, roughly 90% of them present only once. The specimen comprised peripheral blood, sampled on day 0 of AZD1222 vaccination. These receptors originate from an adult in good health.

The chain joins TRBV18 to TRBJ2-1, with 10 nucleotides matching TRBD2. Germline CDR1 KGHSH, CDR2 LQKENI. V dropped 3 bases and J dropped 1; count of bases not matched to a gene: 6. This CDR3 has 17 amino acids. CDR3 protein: CASSPGRTSGSYNEQFF. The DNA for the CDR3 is TGTGCCAGCTCACCGGGGAGGACTAGCGGATCCTACAATGAGCAGTTCTTC.

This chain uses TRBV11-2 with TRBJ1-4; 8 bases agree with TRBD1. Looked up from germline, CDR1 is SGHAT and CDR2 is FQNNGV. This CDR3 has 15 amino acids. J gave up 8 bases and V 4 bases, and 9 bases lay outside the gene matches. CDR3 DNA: TGTGCCAGCAGCTCCTACGGACAGGGAAGGGAAAAACTGTTTTTT. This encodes CASSSYGQGREKLFF.

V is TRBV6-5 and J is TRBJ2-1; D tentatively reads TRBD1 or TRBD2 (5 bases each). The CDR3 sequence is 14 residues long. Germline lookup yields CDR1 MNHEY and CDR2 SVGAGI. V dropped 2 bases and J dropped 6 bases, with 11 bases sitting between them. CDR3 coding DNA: TGTGCCAGCAGTTACGCGTGGGGGAGCAATGAGCAGTTCTTC. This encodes CASSYAWGSNEQFF.

The CDR3 reads CASSPGGDSNYGYTF. Here the CDR3 DNA reads TGCGCCAGCAGTCCCGGGGGGGACAGTAACTATGGCTACACCTTC. The J gene is TRBJ1-2, the V gene TRBV23-1; 7 nucleotides line up with TRBD1. TRBV23-1 counts as an open reading frame of uncertain function. This CDR3 has 15 amino acids. V dropped 4 bases and J dropped 1; count of bases not matched to a gene: 6.

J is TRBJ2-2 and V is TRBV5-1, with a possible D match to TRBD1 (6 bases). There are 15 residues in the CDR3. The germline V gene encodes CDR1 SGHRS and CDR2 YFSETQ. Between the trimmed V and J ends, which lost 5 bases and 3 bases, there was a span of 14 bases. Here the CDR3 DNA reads TGCGCCAGCAGTGAGGACAGACTCTACACCGGGGAGCTGTTTTTT. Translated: CASSEDRLYTGELFF.

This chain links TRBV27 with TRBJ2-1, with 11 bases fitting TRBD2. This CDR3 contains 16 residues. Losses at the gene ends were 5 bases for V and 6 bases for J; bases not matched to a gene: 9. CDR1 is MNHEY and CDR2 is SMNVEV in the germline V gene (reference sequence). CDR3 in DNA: TGTGCCAGCAGTCGTGTTAGCGGGAGGGGGCTCAATGAGCAGTTCTTC. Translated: CASSRVSGRGLNEQFF.

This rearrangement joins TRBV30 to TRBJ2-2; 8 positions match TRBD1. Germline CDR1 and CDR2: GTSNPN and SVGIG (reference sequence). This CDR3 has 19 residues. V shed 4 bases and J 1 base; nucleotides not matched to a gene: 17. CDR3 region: CAWTSWGVDRVENTGELFF. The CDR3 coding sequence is TGTGCCTGGACCTCATGGGGCGTGGACAGGGTGGAGAACACCGGGGAGCTGTTTTTT.

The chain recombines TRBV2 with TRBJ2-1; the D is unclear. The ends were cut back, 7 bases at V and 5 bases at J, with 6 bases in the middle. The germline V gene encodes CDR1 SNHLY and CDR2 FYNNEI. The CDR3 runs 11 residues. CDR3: CASTVDNEQFF. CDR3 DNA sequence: TGTGCCAGCACGGTTGACAATGAGCAGTTCTTC.

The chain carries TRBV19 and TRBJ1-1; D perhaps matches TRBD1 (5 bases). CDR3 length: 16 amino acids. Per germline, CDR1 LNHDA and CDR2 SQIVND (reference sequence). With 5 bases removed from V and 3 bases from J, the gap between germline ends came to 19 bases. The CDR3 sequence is CASSPSLTGGDTEAFF. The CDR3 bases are TGTGCCAGTAGTCCCTCGCTGACGGGAGGGGACACTGAAGCTTTCTTT.

The CDR3 DNA reads TGCGCCAGCAGCTTGGCAGCCGGACAGTATTTTGAAGCTTTCTTT. This sequence encodes CASSLAAGQYFEAFF. The V gene is TRBV5-1, the J gene TRBJ1-1; possible D gene TRBD1, 6 bases. V was trimmed by 0 bases and J by 7 bases, leaving 16 bases between them. The V gene's germline CDR1 is SGHRS and CDR2 YFSETQ. This CDR3 has 15 amino acids.

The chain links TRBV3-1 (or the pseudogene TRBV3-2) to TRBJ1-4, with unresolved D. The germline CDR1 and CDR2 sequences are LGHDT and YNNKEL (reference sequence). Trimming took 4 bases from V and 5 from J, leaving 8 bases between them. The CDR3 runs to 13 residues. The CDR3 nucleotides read TGTGCCAGCAGCCTCGGCGCGAATGAAAAACTGTTTTTT. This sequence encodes CASSLGANEKLFF.